This T cell receptor (beta chain) was recovered during a study of blood T cell repertoires in COVID-19 (dated by TCRdb to about 2020). Notes on the research overall: Samples covering the acute and convalescent phases of COVID-19 were provided by collaborators in the United States, Italy and Spain. The samples were drawn from the first 160 participants of the ongoing ImmuneRACE study and from over a thousand subjects provided by 6 global collaborators. A de-identified subject ID, COVID-19 status, age in years and sex were almost always included in the sample metadata. The material from the prospective study consisted of cDNA or gDNA derived from T cells, B-cell-depleted T cells, or PBMCs. Where HLA class I and class II types were available, the types were taken from metadata supplied by the sample provider, not from assay-based typing. A freely available public database, intended as a resource for researchers studying the immune response to SARS-CoV-2, is where the repertoires were released. The dataset comprised deeply sampled blood TCRbeta repertoires from subjects exposed to, actively infected with, or recovered from COVID-19. Study-wide conclusions, independent of this receptor: Clinical and demographic metadata were provided uncurated, with the amount varying by source and participant.

V sheds 4 bases and J sheds 1 base, leaving 14 bases between their ends. The CDR3 measures 16 amino acids from cysteine to phenylalanine. Of all the DNA, just the CDR3 is kept, 48 bases in frame from base 1. As encoded in the germline V gene, CDR1 is SGHDT while CDR2 is YYEEEE. Note on this clone: It lacks a known antigen. No much larger clone is present one base from it, and per-base qualities are unavailable.

The immunoSEQ Assay, a bias-controlled multiplex PCR, was used to amplify TCRbeta CDR3 regions from genomic DNA. The source study handled its data this way. The number of nucleated cells in each sample was estimated from the amplification of reference gene primers within the assay. To quantify the absolute abundance of each unique TCRbeta CDR3 rearrangement, sequence reads were collapsed and filtered. For each sample, productive Simpson clonality was calculated as the square root of Simpson's diversity index across productive rearrangements. TCRdb re-hosts the immuneACCESS table, in-frame sequences only. Its copies lack some clones; in the studies checked, an unresolved V gene accounts for under half of them, and the cause for the rest is not known. That table furnishes V, J and clone size, whereas the DNA furnished D and trimming. This sample gives some 50,000 clones in total; about 83% of them show up just once. Around 8% of the sample goes to the ten largest clones.

Whole blood was collected in K2EDTA tubes by collaborating institutions according to the institutions' own protocols. Collaborator samples were shipped for TCRbeta analysis as frozen whole blood, isolated PBMCs, or DNA extracted from either sample type. This sequence uses TRBV5-6 and TRBJ2-2; a tentative D call is TRBD2 (5 bases match). The sequenced sample consisted of peripheral blood. The receptor was isolated from a man aged 80 or over in a cohort sampled during active COVID-19. The CDR3 is CASSRAGGGNTGELFF. Here is the DNA: TGTGCCAGCAGCCGCGCAGGCGGAGGGAACACCGGGGAGCTGTTTTTT.